The source of this T cell receptor beta chain is a study of regulatory T cells in long-lasting Graves disease (dated by TCRdb to the early 2020s). With regard to the full study: Newly diagnosed Graves' disease patients had taken antithyroid drugs for less than 3 months. This study used TCR sequencing and RNA sequencing of peripheral blood to compare persistent Graves' disease patients against newly diagnosed Graves' disease patients. The study was registered as a clinical trial and conducted in China. A total of roughly 35 samples underwent TCR sequencing: approximately 13 from persistent and about 20 from newly diagnosed Graves' disease patients. The paper as a whole reports these results and caveats: The authors acknowledged the small sample size as a limitation that may reduce accuracy. Peripheral blood alone was examined, since thyroid tissue, which constituted the primary lesion, could not be accessed. Patients with persistent disease shared more public clonotypes (approximately 2,500) than newly diagnosed patients did (around 930). Persistent disease showed preferential use of TRBV28, TRBJ1-2 and TRBJ2-5, whereas newly diagnosed disease favored TRBV20-1 and TRBJ2-1. Lower TCR Shannon entropy and fewer highly expanded clones were observed in persistent Graves' disease patients than in newly diagnosed patients, which suggested clonal expansion. Sequencing and analysis were restricted to the TCR beta chain.

This clonotype came up many times. Its cognate antigen has yet to be identified. The sample holds no much larger clone one base away, and base qualities are not on file. The CDR3 contains 15 residues, cysteine and phenylalanine counted. The CDR3 DNA has 45 bases and is translated from base 1. Cut back by 3 bases and 0 bases, the V and J ends lie 12 bases apart. CDR1 and CDR2, looked up from the germline V gene, are SGHRS and YFSETQ. The library was built by means of multiplex PCR. Sequencing relied on an Illumina HiSeq 4000. CDR3 regions were amplified by Arm-PCR with iRepertoire HTBI primers to construct TCR beta libraries. Before sequencing, the PCR products underwent gel purification. Per the original workflow: A total of under 80 TRBV and 14 TRBJ segments were identified across samples and were used for gene usage analysis of CDR3 amino acid clonotypes. COPE and FqMerger were used to merge filtered high-quality paired reads into contigs. BLAST was used to align contigs to IMGT TRBV, TRBD and TRBJ reference genes, and CDR3 was defined according to IMGT. Clonotypes above 0.1% frequency were classified as highly expanded clones. Shannon entropy served as the measure of repertoire diversity, while the Gini coefficient captured V-J evenness. A clonotype was considered public if more than one individual shared it. TCRdb reanalyzed the raw reads on its own, using fastp at Q25 for trimming and MiXCR for clone calling, and kept in-frame beta chains. Here each entry gathers all rows of one CDR3 protein and keeps the most common genes and DNA. Here the V and J calls rest on TCRdb's processing, not on the authors' analysis. Present in this sample are approximately 400,000 distinct CDR3 sequences, 15% to 18% of which were seen just once. The ten largest clones take up approximately 21% of the sample.

Taken with the paper, the label for time point translates to: newly diagnosed GD, antithyroid drugs for less than 3 months. RNA was extracted from PBMCs in TRIzol for both TCR sequencing and RNA sequencing. Graves' disease was diagnosed according to American Thyroid Association guidelines. Patients for the study were recruited at an endocrinology department in Xi'an, China. From each patient, approximately 9 milliliters of peripheral blood was collected into an EDTA anticoagulant tube. Ficoll Paque Plus density gradient separation was used to isolate PBMCs, and no further T cell sorting was performed. An Agilent 2100 Bioanalyzer and agarose gel were used to check RNA quality, and a NanoDrop 2000 was used to measure RNA concentration.

This specimen consisted of peripheral blood mononuclear cells (PBMCs), obtained at new diagnosis, from a patient treated with antithyroid drugs. This sequence was found in a female donor with Graves disease. The V and J segments used are TRBV5-1 and TRBJ1-1; a tentative D match to TRBD1 spans 6 bases. The CDR3 protein sequence reads: CASSYSGAMNTEAFF. The nucleotide sequence is given as TGCGCCAGCAGCTATTCAGGGGCCATGAACACTGAAGCTTTCTTT. The reference TRBV5-1 and TRBJ1-1 proteins fill in what lies around the CDR3, so the full variable domain reads KAGVTQTPRYLIKTRGQQVTLSCSPISGHRSVSWYQQTPGQGLQFLFEYFSETQRNKGNFPGRFSGRQFSNSRSEMNVSTLELGDSALYLCASSYSGAMNTEAFFGQGTRLTVV.